Listed below are T cell receptor beta chains from one sample, sequenced in a study of blood T cell repertoires in COVID-19. The table came from immunoSEQ multiplex PCR; TCRdb's copy has only in-frame clones and leaves some out. Among around 270,000 clones, roughly 86% were seen once, and the ten largest hold 2% to 2.5%. Sequenced material: peripheral blood. These receptors all stem from a woman aged 45-65 years with acute or convalescent COVID-19. The CDR3 runs from the conserved cysteine through the conserved F or W. D genes are given only for firm matches. Not all rows give a size; the values are once, few, many and, for expanded clones, a class.

TRBJ2-1,TRBV3-1/TRBV3-2,-,TRBD2,TGTGCCAGCAGCCAAGATGCGGGAGGGATAGGCTACAATGAGCAGTTCTTC,CASSQDAGGIGYNEQFF
TRBJ2-3,TRBV7-2,-,TRBD2,TGTGCCAGCAGCTTACAACCCCCGGGGGGGGCAGATACGCAGTATTTT,CASSLQPPGGADTQYF
TRBJ1-1,TRBV5-1,once,-,TGCGCCAGCAGCCTCCTGACAGCGAACACTGAAGCTTTCTTT,CASSLLTANTEAFF
TRBJ1-1,TRBV27,-,-,TGTGCCAGCAGTTTAAGTGTCAGTTTGAACACTGAAGCTTTCTTT,CASSLSVSLNTEAFF
TRBJ1-5,TRBV5-1,-,-,TGCGCCAGCAGCTTGGAGGCAGGTTATAGCAATCAGCCCCAGCATTTT,CASSLEAGYSNQPQHF
TRBJ2-1,TRBV9,-,-,TGTGCCAGCAGCGTAGTGCGGGGTTCCTACAATGAGCAGTTCTTC,CASSVVRGSYNEQFF
TRBJ2-7,TRBV11-2,-,TRBD2,TGTGCCAGCAGCCCCGGGGGACTAGCGGCCTACGAGCAGTACTTC,CASSPGGLAAYEQYF
TRBJ1-5,TRBV6-5,-,-,TGTGCCAGCAGTTACTCGAGGAGGGTCGAGCCCCAGCATTTT,CASSYSRRVEPQHF
TRBJ2-3,TRBV9,-,TRBD2,TGTGCCAGCAGCGCACCGGGACTAGCTAGCACAGATACGCAGTATTTT,CASSAPGLASTDTQYF
TRBJ1-6,TRBV5-1,-,-,TGCGCCAGCAGCTTGGATCCCAGGGGTGGTTCACCCCTCCACTTT,CASSLDPRGGSPLHF
TRBJ2-1,TRBV28,-,TRBD2,TGTGCCAGCAGTTCAGGGACTAGCGGGAGGAGTGAGCAGTTCTTC,CASSSGTSGRSEQFF
TRBJ1-2,TRBV5-1,-,-,TGCGCCAGCAGCATCAGCGGGAGAAGTATGACCTATGGCTACACCTTC,CASSISGRSMTYGYTF
TRBJ2-2,TRBV7-2,-,-,TGTGCCAGCAGACCGGGGGACCCGACCGGGGAGCTGTTTTTT,CASRPGDPTGELFF
TRBJ2-7,TRBV18,-,TRBD2,TGTGCCAGCTCACCCCCGGGAGGGTACGAGCAGTACTTC,CASSPPGGYEQYF
TRBJ1-6,TRBV2,-,-,TGTGCCAGCAGTCGACAGCCGAATTCACCCCTCCACTTT,CASSRQPNSPLHF
TRBJ2-7,TRBV2,many,-,TGTGCCAGCACCCGAGACCCCCAGGGGACCTACGAGCAGTACTTC,CASTRDPQGTYEQYF